Each of the 26 T cell receptor beta chains below was sequenced from the same sample in a study of naive and memory T cell subsets. An equimolar mix of two oligonucleotides served as the beta constant-region primer for TRBC1 and TRBC2. TCRdb itself ran the UMI-ligation and nested PCR reads through MiXCR, one entry per CDR3 protein. The sample consists of 140,000 to 150,000 distinct CDR3 sequences, approximately 15% of them appearing once. The sample consisted of naive CD4+ T cells from blood. These receptors were obtained from a human donor in good health.

This clonotype appeared a few times. The chain carries TRBV7-3 and TRBJ2-3, with 9 nucleotides matching TRBD2. V shed 4 bases and J 0 bases; nucleotides not matched to a gene: 5. The V gene's germline CDR1 is SGHTA and CDR2 FQGTGA. The CDR3 is 16 residues long. The CDR3 protein is CASSSRLAGSTDTQYF. The CDR3 DNA follows: TGTGCCAGCAGCTCCAGGCTAGCGGGAAGCACAGATACGCAGTATTTT. The full variable domain, in which reference TRBV7-3 and TRBJ2-3 provide the parts outside the CDR3, is GAGVSQTPSNKVTEKGKYVELRCDPISGHTALYWYRQSLGQGPEFLIYFQGTGAADDSGLPNDRFFAVRPEGSVSTLKIQRTERGDSAVYLCASSSRLAGSTDTQYFGPGTRLTVL.

This chain joins TRBV20-1 and TRBJ2-7; 11 nucleotides line up with TRBD2. The germline V gene encodes CDR1 DFQATT and CDR2 SNEGSKA (reference sequence). With V trimmed by 4 bases and J by 1 base, 6 bases remained unmatched. This CDR3 is 15 amino acids long. CDR3 nucleotide sequence: TGCAGTGCTATGGGACTAGCGGTTGATTCCTACGAGCAGTACTTC. Amino acids: CSAMGLAVDSYEQYF.

This chain joins TRBV5-1 and TRBJ1-6; the D gene is possibly TRBD1 (5 bases). V lost 3 bases and J 5 bases, leaving 12 bases between the germline ends. Germline CDR1 and CDR2: SGHRS and YFSETQ. This CDR3 contains 15 residues. In nucleotides, the CDR3 is TGCGCCAGCAGCTCCACGACAGCCGATAATTCACCCCTCCACTTT. Protein product: CASSSTTADNSPLHF.

This clonotype was observed a handful of times. The chain uses TRBV28 and TRBJ1-4, with unresolved D. Germline V CDR1 and CDR2: MDHEN, SYDVKM. V lost 2 bases and J 3 bases, leaving 10 bases between the germline ends. The CDR3 has 15 amino acids. The CDR3 protein is CASSLAGSANEKLFF. CDR3 in DNA: TGTGCCAGCAGTTTAGCGGGGTCAGCTAATGAAAAACTGTTTTTT. The variable domain in full, completed from reference TRBV28 and TRBJ1-4, reads DVKVTQSSRYLVKRTGEKVFLECVQDMDHENMFWYRQDPGLGLRLIYFSYDVKMKEKGDIPEGYSVSREKKERFSLILESASTNQTSMYLCASSLAGSANEKLFFGSGTQLSVL.

The chain carries TRBV10-1 and TRBJ2-2, with unresolved D. V lost 4 bases to trimming and J lost 4 bases, with 10 bases between them. The germline CDR1 and CDR2 sequences are WNHNN and SYGVQD (reference sequence). The CDR3 sequence is 14 residues long. CDR3 sequence reads: CASSATYPTGELFF. As DNA, the CDR3 is TGCGCCAGCAGTGCTACATACCCCACCGGGGAGCTGTTTTTT.

The V and J genes are TRBV29-1 and TRBJ1-1, with 10 bases matching TRBD1. The CDR3 is 13 amino acids. After removal of 5 bases from V and 1 base from J, the junction contained 1 base not matched to a gene. Germline V gene sequence: CDR1 SQVTM, CDR2 ANQGSEA. The CDR3 sequence: CSVWDRGNTEAFF. The CDR3 nucleotides read TGCAGCGTTTGGGACAGGGGGAACACTGAAGCTTTCTTT.

V usage is TRBV18 and J usage is TRBJ2-3, with a weak D call TRBD1 (6 bases). The CDR3 has 15 residues. V was shortened by 0 bases and J by 5 bases, with 12 bases between the two germline ends. Germline values: CDR1 KGHSH, CDR2 LQKENI. In DNA, the CDR3 is TGTGCCAGCTCACCACCGGGTAGGGGGAAAGATACGCAGTATTTT. Amino acids: CASSPPGRGKDTQYF.

J is TRBJ2-3 and V is TRBV21-1; TRBD1 is the table's D call, not checked against the DNA. TRBV21-1 is an annotated pseudogene. The CDR3 runs 15 residues. CDR3 DNA: TGTGCCAGCAGCAAACGGCCGGGACCCACAGATACGCAGTATTTT. It yields the protein CASSKRPGPTDTQYF.

This clonotype has more than one count but fewer than ten. The chain recombines TRBV7-9 with TRBJ2-7; 7 nucleotides match TRBD1. V lost 5 bases to trimming and J lost 2 bases; unmatched junction nucleotides: 6. The CDR3 loop spans 14 amino acids. Per germline, CDR1 SEHNR and CDR2 FQNEAQ (reference sequence). The chain's CDR3 is CASSTGTAAYEQYF. DNA for the CDR3: TGTGCCAGCAGCACCGGGACAGCCGCCTACGAGCAGTACTTC.

This clonotype was detected a few times. The chain is built from TRBV21-1 and TRBJ2-3; the listed D gene, TRBD2, was not tested against the DNA. TRBV21-1 is tagged as a pseudogene. The CDR3 consists of 18 residues. CDR3 protein: CASSALPGLAGSTDTQYF. CDR3 coding DNA: TGTGCCAGCAGCGCCCTTCCGGGACTAGCGGGTAGCACAGATACGCAGTATTTT.

The rearrangement links TRBV10-3 to TRBJ2-2, with 7 bases identical to TRBD1. The CDR3 is 16 amino acids. Germline V lookup: CDR1 ENHRY, CDR2 SYGVKD. J was trimmed by 3 bases and V by 3 bases; bases with no gene match: 7. CDR3 loop: CAISDIRGSDTGELFF. The CDR3 DNA follows: TGTGCCATCAGTGATATCAGGGGGTCAGACACCGGGGAGCTGTTTTTT.

This chain joins TRBV29-1 and TRBJ1-5; a possible D gene is TRBD1 (5 bases). Trimming shortened V by 4 bases and J by 1 base, and 11 bases separated the two germline ends. Looked up from germline, CDR1 is SQVTM and CDR2 is ANQGSEA. The length of the CDR3 is 14 residues. Here the CDR3 DNA reads TGCAGCGTTGTCGTGGGGCTCAGCAATCAGCCCCAGCATTTT. It yields the protein CSVVVGLSNQPQHF.

A few counts support this clonotype. The J gene is TRBJ2-3, the V gene TRBV6-4; 8 bases map to TRBD2. Germline trimming cut 0 bases from V and 1 base from J; bases unmatched to any gene: 0. The CDR3 spans 15 residues. Germline assignment: CDR1 MRHNA and CDR2 SNTAGT. The CDR3 here is CASSDSGLGTDTQYF. The CDR3 region has the DNA TGTGCCAGCAGTGACTCGGGACTAGGCACAGATACGCAGTATTTT.

J is TRBJ1-1 and V is TRBV3-1; D gene unclear. Trimming shortened V by 1 base and J by 4 bases, and 7 bases separated the two germline ends. Germline lookup yields CDR1 LGHDT and CDR2 YNNKEL (reference sequence). The CDR3 length is 13 residues. The CDR3 loop reads CASSQALGTEAFF. In DNA, the CDR3 is TGTGCCAGCAGCCAAGCTCTCGGCACTGAAGCTTTCTTT.

This clonotype appeared a few times. This chain joins TRBV20-1 and TRBJ1-4; possible D gene TRBD1, 6 bases. CDR3 size: 11 residues. The germline gives CDR1 DFQATT, CDR2 SNEGSKA (reference sequence). CDR3 in amino acids: CRGGHNEKLFF. CDR3 DNA sequence: TGCAGGGGGGGCCATAATGAAAAACTGTTTTTT.

V and J are TRBV5-1 and TRBJ1-4; the D gene is possibly TRBD1 (5 bases). CDR1 and CDR2 from the germline V gene are SGHRS and YFSETQ. This CDR3 region has 15 residues. V was pared by 3 bases and J by 3 bases, with 12 bases between. The CDR3 sequence is CASSYDRDPNEKLFF. The CDR3 DNA follows: TGCGCCAGCAGCTACGACCGGGACCCTAATGAAAAACTGTTTTTT.

The rearrangement joins TRBV6-2 or TRBV6-3 to TRBJ1-4; TRBD1 agrees at 9 bases. The germline gives CDR1 MNHEY, CDR2 SVGEGT. Trimming removed 6 bases from V and 7 bases from J; junction bases left unmatched: 9. The CDR3 extends over 15 amino acids. The CDR3: CASRMTGTGTEKLFF. In nucleotides, the CDR3 is TGTGCCAGCAGGATGACCGGGACAGGGACTGAAAAACTGTTTTTT.

The J gene is TRBJ2-5, the V gene TRBV7-3; no definite D call. Trimming took 5 bases from V and 2 from J, leaving 12 bases between them. This CDR3 comprises 14 residues. From germline, CDR1 is SGHTA and CDR2 FQGTGA. This CDR3 reads CASSTNGGQETQYF. DNA of the CDR3: TGTGCCAGCAGCACCAACGGCGGTCAAGAGACCCAGTACTTC.

The V and J genes are TRBV20-1 and TRBJ2-5; 7 bases are shared with TRBD2. The CDR3 sequence is 16 residues long. V gave up 3 bases and J gave up 1 base; unmatched junction bases: 11. Germline CDR1 and CDR2: DFQATT and SNEGSKA (reference sequence). CDR3 nucleotide sequence: TGCAGTGCTAGTATTGCAAGGCTAGCGGTCCAAGAGACCCAGTACTTC. Translation: CSASIARLAVQETQYF.

This clonotype was picked up a small number of times. V and J are TRBV30 and TRBJ2-7; 7 bases fit TRBD2. Germline CDR1 reads GTSNPN; CDR2 reads SVGIG (reference sequence). Losses at the gene ends were 3 bases for V and 4 bases for J; bases not matched to a gene: 9. The CDR3 consists of 14 residues. The CDR3 sequence: CAWSEGGAGYEQYF. The CDR3 bases are TGTGCCTGGAGCGAGGGAGGGGCGGGGTACGAGCAGTACTTC.

Comment on this clonotype: A read error may be the cause here, since a much bigger clone is one base away. The CDR3 does not end in the conserved phenylalanine or tryptophan, so this is likely a read error. The CDR3: CASRRGSQNTEAFS. The CDR3 bases are TGTGCCAGCAGACGGGGCTCTCAAAACACTGAAGCTTTCTCT. The V call is TRBV6-5, the J call TRBJ1-1, with a possible D match to TRBD1 (5 bases). This CDR3 contains 14 residues. Between the trimmed V and J ends, which lost 6 bases and 2 bases, there was a span of 13 bases. In germline, CDR1 is MNHEY, CDR2 SVGAGI.

This clonotype was seen a few times. The chain carries TRBV27 and TRBJ2-1; 11 bases fit TRBD1. Germline loops: CDR1 MNHEY, CDR2 SMNVEV (reference sequence). V was pared by 5 bases and J by 2 bases, with 2 bases of the junction left unmatched. The length of the CDR3 is 15 residues. CDR3: CASSRTGGPYNEQFF. CDR3 nucleotide sequence: TGTGCCAGCAGTCGGACAGGGGGCCCCTACAATGAGCAGTTCTTC.

CDR3 in DNA: TGTGCCAGCAGTCCACACGGACCCATCTACGAGCAGTACTTC. Translating gives CASSPHGPIYEQYF. The chain uses TRBV12-3 or TRBV12-4 and TRBJ2-7; no clear D gene. CDR3 size: 14 residues. V was clipped by 5 bases and J by 3 bases, with 14 bases between them.

This clonotype was seen a handful of times. In nucleotides, the CDR3 is TGTGCCAGCAGGCCACAGGGCCGGGGCTACGAGCAGTACTTC. Translating gives CASRPQGRGYEQYF. V is TRBV12-3 or TRBV12-4 and J is TRBJ2-7; weak D call: TRBD1 (6 bases). The CDR3 totals 14 residues. Trimming removed 6 bases at V and 3 bases at J, with 15 bases between.

This clonotype has a handful of counts. The chain joins TRBV20-1 to TRBJ2-3; 8 positions match TRBD1. CDR1 DFQATT and CDR2 SNEGSKA come from the germline V gene (reference sequence). Losses at the gene ends were 0 bases for V and 0 bases for J; bases not matched to a gene: 11. The CDR3 has 18 amino acids. The CDR3 DNA follows: TGCAGTGCTAGAGATCACAATCTTGGGACAGGTAGCACAGATACGCAGTATTTT. This gives the protein CSARDHNLGTGSTDTQYF.

J is TRBJ2-7 and V is TRBV28; D not certain. The CDR3 has 14 residues. Trimming removed 6 bases from V and 2 bases from J, with 14 bases in between. Germline V gives CDR1 MDHEN, CDR2 SYDVKM. The CDR3 loop reads CASSLGSTPYEQYF. The CDR3 DNA reads as TGTGCCAGCAGCCTAGGATCTACCCCCTACGAGCAGTACTTC.